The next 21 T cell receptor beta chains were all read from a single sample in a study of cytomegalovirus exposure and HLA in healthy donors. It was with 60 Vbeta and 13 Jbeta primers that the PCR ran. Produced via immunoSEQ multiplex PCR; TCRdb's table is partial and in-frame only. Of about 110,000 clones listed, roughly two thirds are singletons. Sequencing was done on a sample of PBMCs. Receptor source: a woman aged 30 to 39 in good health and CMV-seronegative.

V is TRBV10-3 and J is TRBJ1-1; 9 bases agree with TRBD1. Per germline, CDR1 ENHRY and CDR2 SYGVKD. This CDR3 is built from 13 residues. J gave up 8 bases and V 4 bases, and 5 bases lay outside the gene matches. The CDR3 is CAISVGTGLEAFF. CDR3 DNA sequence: TGTGCCATCAGTGTCGGGACAGGGCTGGAAGCTTTCTTT.

The CDR3 here is CASSLDQGARHIQYF. The CDR3 nucleotides read TGTGCCAGCAGCTTGGATCAGGGGGCGAGGCACATTCAGTACTTC. This chain joins TRBV5-6 and TRBJ2-4; the match to TRBD1 covers 8 bases. Looked up from germline, CDR1 is SGHDT and CDR2 is YYEEEE. This CDR3 has 15 amino acids. The V gene end was trimmed by 0 bases and the J gene end by 8 bases; junction bases not matched to a gene: 7. Full variable domain (remainder filled in from reference TRBV5-6 and TRBJ2-4): DAGVTQSPTHLIKTRGQQVTLRCSPKSGHDTVSWYQQALGQGPQFIFQYYEEEERQRGNFPDRFSGHQFPNYSSELNVNALLLGDSALYLCASSLDQGARHIQYFGAGTRLSVL.

The CDR3 coding sequence is TGCGCCAGCAGCCAATCTGGGGGACAGGGGACAGATACGCAGTATTTT. Translating it yields CASSQSGGQGTDTQYF. The chain employs TRBV4-3 and TRBJ2-3; 10 bases are a match to TRBD1. This CDR3 is 16 amino acids long. Germline V CDR1 and CDR2: LGHNA, YSLEER. The V segment lost 2 bases and the J segment 3 bases; nucleotides outside the gene matches: 5.

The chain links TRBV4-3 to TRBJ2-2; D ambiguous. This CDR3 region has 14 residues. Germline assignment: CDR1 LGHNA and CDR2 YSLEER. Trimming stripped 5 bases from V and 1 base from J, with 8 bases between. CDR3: CASSTEMNTGELFF. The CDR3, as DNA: TGCGCCAGCAGCACGGAGATGAACACCGGGGAGCTGTTTTTT.

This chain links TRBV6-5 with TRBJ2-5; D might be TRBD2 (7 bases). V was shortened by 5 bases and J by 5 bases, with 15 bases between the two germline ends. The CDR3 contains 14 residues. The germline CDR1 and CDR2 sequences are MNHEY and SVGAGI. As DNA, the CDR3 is TGTGCCAGCAGTGAAGGGGGGGATCTGGAGACCCAGTACTTC. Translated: CASSEGGDLETQYF.

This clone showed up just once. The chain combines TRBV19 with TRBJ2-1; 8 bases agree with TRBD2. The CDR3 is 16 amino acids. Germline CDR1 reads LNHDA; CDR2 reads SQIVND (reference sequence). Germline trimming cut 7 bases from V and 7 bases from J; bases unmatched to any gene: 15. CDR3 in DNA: TGTGCCAGTAAACAAAAAACTAGCGGTCCCTGGAATGAGCAGTTCTTC. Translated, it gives CASKQKTSGPWNEQFF.

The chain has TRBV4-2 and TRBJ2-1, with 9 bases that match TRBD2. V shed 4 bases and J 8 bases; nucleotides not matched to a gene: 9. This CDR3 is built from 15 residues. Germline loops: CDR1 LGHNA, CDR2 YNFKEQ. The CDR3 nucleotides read TGTGCCAGCAGCCCGTTTAGCGGGAGTATCGATGAGCAGTTCTTC. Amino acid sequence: CASSPFSGSIDEQFF.

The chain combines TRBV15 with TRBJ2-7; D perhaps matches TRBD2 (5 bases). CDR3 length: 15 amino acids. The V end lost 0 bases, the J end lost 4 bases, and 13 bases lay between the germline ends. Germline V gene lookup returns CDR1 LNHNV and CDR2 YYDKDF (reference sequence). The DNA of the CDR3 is TGTGCCACCAGCAGAGATCCCAGCGGAGTTTACGAGCAGTACTTC. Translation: CATSRDPSGVYEQYF.

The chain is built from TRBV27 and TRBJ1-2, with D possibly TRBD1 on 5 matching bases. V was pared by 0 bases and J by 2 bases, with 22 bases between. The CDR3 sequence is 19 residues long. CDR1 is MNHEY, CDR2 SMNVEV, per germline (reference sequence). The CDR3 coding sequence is TGTGCCAGCAGTTTATCTCCGGGGGGATATACGGCAGGGAACTATGGCTACACCTTC. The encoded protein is CASSLSPGGYTAGNYGYTF.

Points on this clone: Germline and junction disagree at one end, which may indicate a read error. Here the CDR3 reads CATRRGDRAGDGYTF. The CDR3 region has the DNA TGTGCCACCAGGAGAGGAGACAGGGCAGGTGACGGCTACACCTTC. The chain recombines TRBV15 with TRBJ1-2; TRBD1 aligns across 7 bases. CDR1 is LNHNV, CDR2 YYDKDF, per germline (reference sequence). The CDR3 runs 15 residues.

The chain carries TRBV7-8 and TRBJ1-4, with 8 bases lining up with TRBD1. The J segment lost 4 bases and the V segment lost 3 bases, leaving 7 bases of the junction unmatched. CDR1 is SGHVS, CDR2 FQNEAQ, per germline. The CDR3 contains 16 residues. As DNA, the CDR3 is TGTGCCAGCAGCTTGTCCAGGGGGCACCTTAATGAAAAACTGTTTTTT. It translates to CASSLSRGHLNEKLFF.

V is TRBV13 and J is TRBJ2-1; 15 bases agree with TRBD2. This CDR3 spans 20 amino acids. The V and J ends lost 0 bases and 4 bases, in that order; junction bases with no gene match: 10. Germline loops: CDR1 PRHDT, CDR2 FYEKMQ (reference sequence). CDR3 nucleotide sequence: TGTGCCAGCAGCTTAGGCCTGGGACTAGCGGGAGGCCCACCGTACAATGAGCAGTTCTTC. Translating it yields CASSLGLGLAGGPPYNEQFF.

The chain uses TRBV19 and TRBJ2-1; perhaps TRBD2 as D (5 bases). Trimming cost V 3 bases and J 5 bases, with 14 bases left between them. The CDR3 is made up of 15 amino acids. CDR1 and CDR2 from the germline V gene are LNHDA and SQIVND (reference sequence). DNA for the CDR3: TGTGCCAGTAGTATCTTTTCGGAGGATAACAATGAGCAGTTCTTC. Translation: CASSIFSEDNNEQFF.

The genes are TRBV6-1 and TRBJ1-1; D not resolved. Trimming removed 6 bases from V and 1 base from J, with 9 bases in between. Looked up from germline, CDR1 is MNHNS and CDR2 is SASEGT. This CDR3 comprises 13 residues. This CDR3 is CASRNVRNTEAFF. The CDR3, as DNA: TGTGCCAGCAGAAACGTCAGGAACACTGAAGCTTTCTTT.

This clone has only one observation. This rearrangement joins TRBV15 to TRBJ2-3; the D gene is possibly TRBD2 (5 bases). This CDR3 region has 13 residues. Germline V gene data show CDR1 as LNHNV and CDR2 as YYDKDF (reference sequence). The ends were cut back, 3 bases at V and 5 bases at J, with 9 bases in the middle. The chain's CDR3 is CATSRDAGDTQYF. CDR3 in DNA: TGTGCCACCAGCAGGGACGCGGGAGATACGCAGTATTTT.

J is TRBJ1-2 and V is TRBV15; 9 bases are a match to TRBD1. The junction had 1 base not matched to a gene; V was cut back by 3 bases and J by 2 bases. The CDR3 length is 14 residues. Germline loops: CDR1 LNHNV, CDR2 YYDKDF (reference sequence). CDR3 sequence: CATSSTGGNYGYTF. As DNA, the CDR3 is TGTGCCACCAGCAGTACAGGGGGCAACTATGGCTACACCTTC.

The CDR3 loop is CASTRLASSTDTQYF. CDR3 nucleotides: TGTGCCAGCACTAGACTAGCGTCTAGCACAGATACGCAGTATTTT. The V and J genes are TRBV6-6 and TRBJ2-3, with 8 positions matching TRBD2. The CDR3 loop spans 15 amino acids. V gave up 7 bases and J gave up 0 bases; unmatched junction bases: 6. In germline, CDR1 is MNHNY, CDR2 SVGAGI (reference sequence).

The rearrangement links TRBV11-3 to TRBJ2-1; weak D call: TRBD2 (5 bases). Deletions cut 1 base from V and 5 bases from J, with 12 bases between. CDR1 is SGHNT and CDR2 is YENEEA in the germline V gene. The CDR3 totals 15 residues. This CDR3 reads CASSLGEKGDNEQFF. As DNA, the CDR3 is TGTGCCAGCAGCTTAGGGGAGAAGGGAGACAATGAGCAGTTCTTC.

The CDR3 sequence is CASSEREGTDTQYF. The DNA for the CDR3 is TGTGCCAGCAGTGAGCGGGAGGGCACAGATACGCAGTATTTT. The chain joins TRBV6-4 to TRBJ2-3; 8 nucleotides agree with TRBD2. Germline values: CDR1 MRHNA, CDR2 SNTAGT. The J segment lost 1 base and the V segment lost 3 bases, leaving 0 bases of the junction unmatched. The CDR3 consists of 14 residues.

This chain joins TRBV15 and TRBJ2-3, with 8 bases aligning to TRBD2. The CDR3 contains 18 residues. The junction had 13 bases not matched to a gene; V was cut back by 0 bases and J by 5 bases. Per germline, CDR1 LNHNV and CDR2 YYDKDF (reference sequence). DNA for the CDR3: TGTGCCACCAGCAGAGAGCCCCGCCAAGCGGGAGTGGAAGATACGCAGTATTTT. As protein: CATSREPRQAGVEDTQYF.

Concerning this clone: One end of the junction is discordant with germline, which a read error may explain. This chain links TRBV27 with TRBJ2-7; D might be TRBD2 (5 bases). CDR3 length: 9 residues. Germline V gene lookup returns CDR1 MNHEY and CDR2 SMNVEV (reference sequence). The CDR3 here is CASSSPGNF. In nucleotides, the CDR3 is TGTGCCAGCAGTTCACCGGGGAACTTC.